The source of this TCR beta chain is a study of CD8 T cells in Susac syndrome (dated by TCRdb to between 2018 and 2021). Study-level background: The study used repertoire sequencing to test whether antigen drove CD8+ T cell activation and differentiation in Susac syndrome. Broad study findings and their caveats: The number of individuals in the TCR sequencing and HLA analysis was acknowledged as relatively small.

The germline V gene (reference sequence) provides CDR1 LGHDT and CDR2 YNNKEL. V and J lose 2 bases and 2 bases, and a span of 6 bases separates them. Taken from cysteine to phenylalanine, the CDR3 has 13 residues. The only DNA kept is the CDR3, 39 bases in frame from the first base. Turning to this clonotype: The antigen it recognizes is unknown. Base qualities are missing; no much larger clone stands one base away.

RNA was extracted with the RNeasy kit and 0.5 to 1 ug was reverse transcribed using random hexamers. TCR beta CDR3 regions were amplified with the immunoSEQ multiplex PCR assay covering 54 Vbeta and 13 Jbeta segments. PCR amplification bias was corrected using a synthetic template baseline for primer optimization and computational correction. Per the source publication's procedure: Reads were assigned to V, D and J genes according to IMGT and analyzed in immunoSEQ Analyzer, with only productive sequences retained. Clonality was calculated as one minus the Shannon entropy normalized by log2 of the number of productive unique sequences. For each patient and control, public and private clones were evaluated among the 100 most prevalent clones. A clone was defined as Susac-specific if it was absent from the healthy and MS cohorts, from more than 850 published viral clones and from other ImmuneACCESS disease sequences. The public reads were run again by TCRdb, first through fastp at Q25 and then through MiXCR, and only productive beta chains were kept. Every entry covers one CDR3 protein and lists the most common genes and DNA from its rows. These V and J calls are TCRdb output, not the study's own analysis. This sample lists 150,000 to 200,000 distinct CDR3 sequences; 90% to 95% were detected once. The top ten clones comprise over 0.11% of the sample.

High-throughput TCR beta sequencing profiled peripheral blood CD8+ and CD4+ T cells from healthy donors, Susac syndrome patients and multiple sclerosis patients. Healthy donors were included as age- and sex-matched controls. CD8+ TEMRA cells were enriched by FACS, while bulk CD8+ and CD4+ T cells were purified by magnetic negative isolation. Blood was collected in EDTA tubes and processed within 24 hours, with PBMCs isolated through density gradient centrifugation. PBMCs intended for TCR sequencing were cryopreserved in liquid nitrogen and thawed later in a water bath at 37 degrees C. The sorted or isolated CD4+, CD8+ and CD8+ TEMRA cells had a purity of 90% or higher.

The material sequenced was CD4+ T cells from PBMCs. The chain uses TRBV3-1 and TRBJ2-5; the D gene remains uncertain. The source is a human donor in good health. The CDR3 region reads CASSQLFQETQYF. The DNA is TGTGCCAGCAGCCAACTCTTTCAAGAGACCCAGTACTTC.